What follows are 7 T cell receptor beta chains derived from one specimen sequenced in a study of blood T cells in healthy people across ages. Combining a sample-barcoded 5' primer with a J-beta primer mix, a second PCR ran for 7 to 11 cycles. TCRdb processed the 5' RACE reads anew with MiXCR; each CDR3 protein has one entry. The sample carries some 940,000 distinct CDR3 sequences, 25% to 30% recorded once. This sample also belongs to another study, concerning T cells of mothers and their children.

Specimen: blood. These receptors came from a woman in her 40s in good health.

About this clonotype itself: A read error may explain this, as a much larger clone is one base away. V and J are TRBV12-3 or TRBV12-4 and TRBJ2-3; D is possibly TRBD1 (5 bases). The CDR3 covers 13 residues. The CDR3 spells CASSSRLRDTQDF. CDR3 DNA: TGTGCCAGCAGTTCGCGGCTCAGGGATACGCAGGATTTT.

The chain is built from TRBV20-1 and TRBJ1-6; D is unresolved. This CDR3 spans 12 amino acids. V was clipped by 7 bases and J by 13 bases, with 17 bases between them. Per the germline V gene, CDR1 is DFQATT and CDR2 is SNEGSKA (reference sequence). CDR3 sequence reads: CSVRTDRVPLHF. The DNA for the CDR3 is TGCAGTGTCCGGACGGACCGGGTGCCCCTCCACTTT.

This clonotype was picked up a small number of times. The chain couples TRBV5-1 to TRBJ2-3; D perhaps matches TRBD1 (6 bases). The CDR3 contains 15 residues. Trimming removed 7 bases at V and 3 bases at J, with 18 bases between. Germline V gene lookup returns CDR1 SGHRS and CDR2 YFSETQ. For the CDR3, the DNA is TGCGCCAGCCAAACCAATTACAGGGAAACAGATACGCAGTATTTT. Amino acids: CASQTNYRETDTQYF.

Ten or more counts support this clonotype. Written as DNA, the CDR3 is TGTGCCAGCAGTTTAGGACTAGCGGGGTTGGCCAATGAGCAGTTCTTC. It encodes CASSLGLAGLANEQFF. The gene calls are TRBV12-3 or TRBV12-4 and TRBJ2-1; 11 bases are shared with TRBD2. The CDR3 loop spans 16 amino acids. V gave up 1 base and J gave up 6 bases; unmatched junction bases: 5.

This clonotype was observed at least ten times. J is TRBJ1-2 and V is TRBV18, with 11 bases that match TRBD1. Germline CDR1 and CDR2: KGHSH and LQKENI. This CDR3 has 15 residues. Losses at the gene ends were 3 bases for V and 4 bases for J; bases not matched to a gene: 4. In nucleotides, the CDR3 is TGTGCCAGCTCACCGGGACAGGGGGAAACCTATGGCTACACCTTC. Protein: CASSPGQGETYGYTF. Filled out from reference TRBV18 and TRBJ1-2, the complete variable domain reads NAGVMQNPRHLVRRRGQEARLRCSPMKGHSHVYWYRQLPEEGLKFMVYLQKENIIDESGMPKERFSAEFPKEGPSILRIQQVVRGDSAAYFCASSPGQGETYGYTFGSGTRLTVV.

The chain has TRBV20-1 and TRBJ2-3; the D call may be TRBD1 or TRBD2 (5 bases each). Germline values: CDR1 DFQATT, CDR2 SNEGSKA (reference sequence). This CDR3 contains 15 residues. The V gene lost 6 bases and the J gene lost 1 base, with 17 bases spanning the gap. The CDR3 bases are TGCAGTGCCGATATCGGGACCGGCGGCACAGATACGCAGTATTTT. Amino acids: CSADIGTGGTDTQYF.

The chain combines TRBV20-1 with TRBJ1-5; D gene unclear. Germline values: CDR1 DFQATT, CDR2 SNEGSKA (reference sequence). The CDR3 is 15 amino acids. V lost 0 bases to trimming and J lost 2 bases, with 11 bases between them. The CDR3 region has the DNA TGCAGTGCTAGAGATTACGGGTCCGGCAATCAGCCCCAGCATTTT. As protein: CSARDYGSGNQPQHF.